Following are 4 T cell receptor beta chains from one sample sequenced in a study of T-cell memory formation after mild COVID-19. TCRdb called the 5' RACE reads again in MiXCR, with one record for every CDR3 protein. The data hold about 150,000 distinct CDR3 sequences, with 14% observed a single time. The sequencing input was PBMCs or a T cell subset sorted from them (not recorded which). All receptors derive from an adult woman who had mild COVID-19 (a few samples of this study predate the infection). Cell type and time point are not known.

This chain joins TRBV2 and TRBJ2-7, with 12 bases matching TRBD1. Per the germline V gene, CDR1 is SNHLY and CDR2 is FYNNEI. The CDR3 has 11 residues. With V trimmed by 6 bases and J by 11 bases, 2 bases remained unmatched. This chain's CDR3 is CASRGQGAEYF. DNA for the CDR3: TGTGCCAGCAGGGGACAGGGGGCCGAGTACTTC.

V is TRBV11-2 and J is TRBJ1-5; D is ambiguous. V lost 2 bases and J 4 bases, leaving 6 bases between the germline ends. This CDR3 has 13 residues. CDR1 and CDR2 from the germline V gene are SGHAT and FQNNGV. The CDR3 DNA sequence: TGTGCCAGCAGCTTATTCGGGAATCAGCCCCAGCATTTT. Translating it yields CASSLFGNQPQHF. The entire variable domain, with the rest obtained from reference TRBV11-2 and TRBJ1-5, is as follows: EAGVAQSPRYKIIEKRQSVAFWCNPISGHATLYWYQQILGQGPKLLIQFQNNGVVDDSQLPKDRFSAERLKGVDSTLKIQPAKLEDSAVYLCASSLFGNQPQHFGDGTRLSIL.

This clonotype was counted ten times or more. The chain uses TRBV5-5 and TRBJ2-7, with 9 nucleotides matching TRBD2. The V gene end was trimmed by 1 base and the J gene end by 5 bases; junction bases not matched to a gene: 10. Germline CDR1 and CDR2: SGHKS and YYEKEE (reference sequence). The CDR3 extends over 16 amino acids. The CDR3 loop reads CASSLWLAGPPDEQYF. DNA of the CDR3: TGTGCCAGCAGCTTGTGGCTAGCGGGGCCCCCCGACGAGCAGTACTTC.

This clonotype was seen more than once but under ten times. The chain combines TRBV6-6 with TRBJ2-5; D may be TRBD2 (8 bases). Germline V gene data show CDR1 as MNHNY and CDR2 as SVGAGI (reference sequence). CDR3 size: 15 residues. The V gene lost 6 bases and the J gene lost 5 bases, with 19 bases spanning the gap. CDR3 sequence reads: CASRSKVAGQETQYF. The CDR3 DNA reads TGTGCCAGCAGATCAAAGGTAGCGGGACAGGAGACCCAGTACTTC.